The clone carrying this TCR beta chain was observed many times. Antigen specificity is unknown. These data come from a study of neurological immune-mediated disorders. General study results and limits: Across subjects, no CDR3 amino acid sequence appeared in expanded clones of more than one subject, a finding that suggested private repertoires in all groups. The most TCR clonal expansion was seen in HTLV-1-associated myelopathy, and the least was seen in multiple sclerosis, which fell below healthy controls.

The sample's time point: technical triplicate 3. The cell input for sorted libraries was 950,000 to 1,000,000, and those cells were CD4+ or CD8+ T cells. V lost 2 bases, J lost 1 base, and 9 bases stayed unmatched. Germline lookup yields CDR1 MGHDK and CDR2 SYGVNS. The CDR3 sequence is 19 residues long. Synthesis of cDNA was carried out by template-switch 5'RACE. The reaction used 10-nucleotide random UMIs. TCRdb used MiXCR to reprocess the 5' RACE reads, holding one entry per CDR3 protein. Of some 30,000 distinct CDR3 sequences in the sample, 15% to 20% were seen once. This clonotype was obtained from a female donor with HTLV-1-associated myelopathy (HAM/TSP). Sequenced material: CD4+ T cells from blood. The chain links TRBV25-1 to TRBJ2-2; 11 bases are a match to TRBD2. The CDR3 region has the DNA TGTGCCAGCAGTGAACACGTTCTAGCGGGAGGAAAGAACACCGGGGAGCTGTTTTTT. Translated, it gives CASSEHVLAGGKNTGELFF.